The next 21 T cell receptor beta chains were all read from a single sample in a study of T cells in Graves' hyperthyroidism and ophthalmopathy. Using RNA transcripts as the source, TCR beta CDR3 regions were amplified. RT-PCR in the first round (using the HTBI primer set) targeted the TCR CDR3. TCRdb called the multiplex PCR reads again in MiXCR, with one record for every CDR3 protein. The sample has about half a million distinct CDR3 sequences, less than 25% seen once. Material: blood. The source is a woman aged 25-40 years with Graves' ophthalmopathy.

This clonotype has a count of ten or more. The chain recombines TRBV27 with TRBJ2-2; 9 nucleotides align to TRBD1. The CDR3 loop spans 13 amino acids. Germline CDR1 is MNHEY and CDR2 is SMNVEV (reference sequence). The V and J ends lost 6 bases and 6 bases, in that order; junction bases with no gene match: 2. The CDR3 region is CASSTGGPGELFF. CDR3 DNA: TGTGCCAGCAGCACAGGGGGCCCCGGGGAGCTGTTTTTT.

This clonotype was seen repeatedly, ten times or more. The gene calls are TRBV30 and TRBJ2-7; 7 positions match TRBD2. The CDR3 sequence is 12 residues long. Germline values: CDR1 GTSNPN, CDR2 SVGIG (reference sequence). The V and J ends lost 3 bases and 2 bases, in that order; junction bases with no gene match: 1. CDR3 residues: CAWSGLAYEQYF. The CDR3 DNA reads as TGTGCCTGGAGCGGACTAGCCTACGAGCAGTACTTC.

This clonotype was recorded at least ten times. J is TRBJ2-2 and V is TRBV20-1; no clear D. This CDR3 region has 13 residues. Germline CDR1 DFQATT, CDR2 SNEGSKA (reference sequence). The V and J ends lost 0 bases and 7 bases respectively, with 9 bases between them. The CDR3 sequence is CSARDLRNGELFF. The CDR3 nucleotides are TGCAGTGCTAGAGACCTCAGGAACGGGGAGCTGTTTTTT.

This clonotype appeared many times. The rearrangement links TRBV11-2 to TRBJ2-5; D not certain. V was shortened by 0 bases and J by 5 bases, with 10 bases between the two germline ends. The CDR3 covers 14 residues. The germline gives CDR1 SGHAT, CDR2 FQNNGV. CDR3 loop: CASSLDRDGETQYF. The CDR3 nucleotides are TGTGCCAGCAGCTTAGATCGAGACGGGGAGACCCAGTACTTC.

This clonotype was found a few times. The CDR3 loop is CAIRPLVAGTEAFF. For the CDR3, the DNA is TGTGCCATCAGGCCCCTTGTAGCTGGCACTGAAGCTTTCTTT. V and J are TRBV27 and TRBJ1-1; no clear D gene. Germline V lookup: CDR1 MNHEY, CDR2 SMNVEV (reference sequence). The V and J ends lost 10 bases and 4 bases respectively, with 19 bases between them. The CDR3 extends over 14 amino acids.

The rearrangement links TRBV5-1 to TRBJ2-7, with 10 bases aligning to TRBD2. J gave up 3 bases and V 2 bases, and 5 bases lay outside the gene matches. The CDR3 runs to 15 residues. Germline assignment: CDR1 SGHRS and CDR2 YFSETQ. CDR3 sequence reads: CASSFGSGRIYEQYF. As DNA, the CDR3 is TGCGCCAGCAGCTTCGGTAGCGGGAGGATCTACGAGCAGTACTTC. Complete variable domain (other parts from reference TRBV5-1 and TRBJ2-7): KAGVTQTPRYLIKTRGQQVTLSCSPISGHRSVSWYQQTPGQGLQFLFEYFSETQRNKGNFPGRFSGRQFSNSRSEMNVSTLELGDSALYLCASSFGSGRIYEQYFGPGTRLTVT.

This chain joins TRBV6-2 or TRBV6-3 and TRBJ2-7, with D possibly TRBD1 on 6 matching bases. Germline V lookup: CDR1 MNHEY, CDR2 SVGEGT. Trimming left V 4 bases short and J 3 bases short, with 16 bases between. The CDR3 extends over 15 amino acids. CDR3 loop: CASSSQTGSLYEQYF. DNA for the CDR3: TGTGCCAGCAGTTCGCAGACAGGATCTCTCTACGAGCAGTACTTC.

This clonotype was observed many times. In nucleotides, the CDR3 is TGTGCCAGCAGGAGTCCGGAGAGGACTGAAGCTTTCTTT. Translating gives CASRSPERTEAFF. This chain connects TRBV6-2 or TRBV6-3 to TRBJ1-1; D uncertain. The CDR3 has 13 amino acids. CDR1 MNHEY and CDR2 SVGEGT come from the germline V gene. The V and J ends lost 6 bases and 5 bases respectively, with 13 bases between them.

This clonotype was counted ten times or more. The chain employs TRBV3-1 and TRBJ2-7; D remains ambiguous. The CDR3 is made up of 13 amino acids. Trimming took 4 bases from V and 2 from J, leaving 9 bases between them. Germline-derived CDR1 and CDR2 are LGHDT and YNNKEL (reference sequence). For the CDR3, the DNA is TGTGCCAGCAGCCCGGCAGGACCCTACGAGCAGTACTTC. Translating it yields CASSPAGPYEQYF.

This clonotype showed up many times. The V and J genes are TRBV20-1 and TRBJ1-1; a weak D match, TRBD1 (6 bases). This CDR3 has 13 amino acids. Germline V gene sequence: CDR1 DFQATT, CDR2 SNEGSKA (reference sequence). V was clipped by 5 bases and J by 3 bases, with 13 bases between them. The CDR3 is CSAPGQTDTEAFF. CDR3 coding DNA: TGCAGTGCTCCCGGACAGACGGACACTGAAGCTTTCTTT.

This clonotype appeared many times. The genes are TRBV19 and TRBJ1-1; D may be TRBD1 (6 bases). Germline V lookup: CDR1 LNHDA, CDR2 SQIVND (reference sequence). V dropped 5 bases and J dropped 8 bases, with 15 bases sitting between them. This CDR3 has 13 amino acids. The CDR3 protein is CASSGNSDREAFF. The CDR3 region has the DNA TGTGCCAGTAGTGGGAACTCGGACAGAGAAGCTTTCTTT.

The rearrangement links TRBV6-2 or TRBV6-3 to TRBJ2-7, with 10 bases matching TRBD1. J was trimmed by 3 bases and V by 6 bases; bases with no gene match: 11. Germline V gives CDR1 MNHEY, CDR2 SVGEGT. The CDR3 sequence is 16 residues long. The CDR3 sequence: CASRSGQGSWHYEQYF. The CDR3 DNA sequence: TGTGCCAGCAGATCGGGACAGGGGAGTTGGCACTACGAGCAGTACTTC.

This clonotype was seen repeatedly, ten times or more. The rearrangement links TRBV25-1 to TRBJ1-5; no clear D. This CDR3 contains 13 residues. Trimming removed 1 base from V and 1 base from J, with 2 bases in between. Germline V lookup: CDR1 MGHDK, CDR2 SYGVNS. CDR3 loop: CASSEFSNQPQHF. CDR3 bases: TGTGCCAGCAGTGAATTCAGCAATCAGCCCCAGCATTTT.

In this sample, this clonotype turned up many times. This chain's CDR3 is CASSLALGGGASYEQYF. CDR3 nucleotide sequence: TGCGCCAGCAGCTTGGCCCTGGGAGGGGGGGCGAGTTACGAGCAGTACTTC. This chain connects TRBV5-1 to TRBJ2-7; tentatively, D is TRBD2 (7 bases). Trimming removed 0 bases at V and 4 bases at J, with 20 bases between. Germline V gene data show CDR1 as SGHRS and CDR2 as YFSETQ. The CDR3 is 17 amino acids.

This clonotype turned up a few times. V is TRBV6-1 and J is TRBJ1-6; D gene unclear. This CDR3 region has 13 residues. Germline-derived CDR1 and CDR2 are MNHNS and SASEGT. The V and J ends lost 3 bases and 6 bases respectively, with 6 bases between them. CDR3 sequence: CASSEGSNSPLHF. DNA of the CDR3: TGTGCCAGCAGTGAGGGTAGTAATTCACCCCTCCACTTT.

This clonotype has just one count. The CDR3 DNA follows: TGTGCCTGGAGATCCGGGAGCAATCAGCCCCAGCATTTT. This sequence encodes CAWRSGSNQPQHF. The V call is TRBV30, the J call TRBJ1-5; D uncertain. The CDR3 is 13 amino acids. V lost 3 bases and J 1 base, leaving 7 bases between the germline ends. Germline loops: CDR1 GTSNPN, CDR2 SVGIG (reference sequence).

This clonotype was seen a few times. The chain has TRBV6-1 and TRBJ2-7, with 8 bases lining up with TRBD2. The CDR3 covers 14 residues. Germline V lookup: CDR1 MNHNS, CDR2 SASEGT. V trimming: 10 bases; J trimming: 2 bases; junction bases outside the gene matches: 10. The CDR3 nucleotides are TGTGCCACAATCGCGGGGGGCCGCACCTACGAGCAGTACTTC. It encodes CATIAGGRTYEQYF.

This clonotype was recorded many times. CDR3 DNA sequence: TGCGCCAGCAGCCAGGCCGGGGCCGGTGGAACTGAAGCTTTCTTT. This codes for CASSQAGAGGTEAFF. The V gene is TRBV4-3, the J gene TRBJ1-1; possibly TRBD1 for D (5 bases). The CDR3 extends over 15 amino acids. V gave up 3 bases and J gave up 5 bases, with 16 bases separating them. The germline V gene encodes CDR1 LGHNA and CDR2 YSLEER.

This clonotype came up many times. The chain carries TRBV28 and TRBJ1-1; D gene uncertain. Germline V lookup: CDR1 MDHEN, CDR2 SYDVKM. V was trimmed by 6 bases and J by 4 bases, leaving 12 bases between them. This CDR3 is built from 13 residues. The CDR3 loop is CASSQAATTEAFF. For the CDR3, the DNA is TGTGCCAGCAGCCAAGCGGCCACCACTGAAGCTTTCTTT.

This clonotype was observed at least ten times. This chain links TRBV15 with TRBJ2-7; D may be TRBD2 (6 bases). The germline gives CDR1 LNHNV, CDR2 YYDKDF (reference sequence). V shed 1 base and J shed 4 bases, with 14 bases lying between them. The CDR3 extends over 15 amino acids. The CDR3 here is CATSRVGGEGYEQYF. CDR3 coding DNA: TGTGCCACCAGCAGAGTAGGAGGGGAAGGTTACGAGCAGTACTTC.

The V call is TRBV4-1, the J call TRBJ2-5; 10 positions agree with TRBD2. Looked up from germline, CDR1 is MGHRA and CDR2 is YSYEKL. The CDR3 has 16 residues. Unmatched junction bases numbered 2, after V lost 0 bases and J lost 1 base. As DNA, the CDR3 is TGCGCCAGCAGCCAAGAAAGCGGGGGGGCCCAAGAGACCCAGTACTTC. Protein product: CASSQESGGAQETQYF.